Each of the 14 T cell receptor beta chains below was sequenced from the same sample in a study of OX40 agonist ivuxolimab in advanced cancers. Method: immunoSEQ multiplex PCR; TCRdb's copy keeps in-frame clones and lacks some. The sample has about 50,000 clones; around nine tenths are singletons. The sample was CD4+ or CD8+ T cells sorted from blood, taken in a trial of the OX40 agonist ivuxolimab. The receptors here all came from an adult with an advanced solid tumor such as melanoma, head and neck, liver or kidney cancer.

This chain connects TRBV30 to TRBJ1-6, with TRBD1 matching over 10 bases. CDR1 and CDR2 from the germline V gene are GTSNPN and SVGIG (reference sequence). The CDR3 totals 14 residues. V gave up 5 bases and J gave up 7 bases; unmatched junction bases: 5. CDR3 in amino acids: CAWFPGQGNSPLHF. Here the CDR3 DNA reads TGTGCCTGGTTCCCGGGACAGGGGAATTCACCCCTCCACTTT. The full variable domain, with the rest looked up from reference TRBV30 and TRBJ1-6, is SQTIHQWPATLVQPVGSPLSLECTVEGTSNPNLYWYRQAAGRGLQLLFYSVGIGQISSEVPQNLSASRPQDRQFILSSKKLLLSDSGFYLCAWFPGQGNSPLHFGNGTRLTVT.

A single count supports this clone. J is TRBJ2-4 and V is TRBV7-4, with 12 nucleotides matching TRBD1. V shed 6 bases and J 0 bases; nucleotides not matched to a gene: 9. The CDR3 is made up of 18 amino acids. The V gene's germline CDR1 is SGHVT and CDR2 SQSDAQ. CDR3 bases: TGTGCCAGCAGGGGACAGGGGGCTCACTATTTAGCCAAAAACATTCAGTACTTC. Its translation: CASRGQGAHYLAKNIQYF.

The V call is TRBV5-1, the J call TRBJ1-1; TRBD1 matches 7 bases. From germline, CDR1 is SGHRS and CDR2 YFSETQ. V shed 0 bases and J 1 base; nucleotides not matched to a gene: 0. The CDR3 runs to 14 residues. The CDR3 bases are TGCGCCAGCAGCTTGGACAGGGGGAACACTGAAGCTTTCTTT. This sequence encodes CASSLDRGNTEAFF.

The chain is built from TRBV11-1 and TRBJ1-2; TRBD1 might be the D (5 bases). V lost 8 bases and J 9 bases, leaving 22 bases between the germline ends. In germline, CDR1 is SGHAT, CDR2 FQDESV (reference sequence). The CDR3 sequence is 14 residues long. CDR3 DNA sequence: TGTGCCAGCTGCAACCGGGACCGGGACCGCTGCTACACCTTC. Encoded protein: CASCNRDRDRCYTF. Complete variable domain (other parts from reference TRBV11-1 and TRBJ1-2): EAEVAQSPRYKITEKSQAVAFWCDPISGHATLYWYRQILGQGPELLVQFQDESVVDDSQLPKDRFSAERLKGVDSTLKIQPAELGDSAMYLCASCNRDRDRCYTFGSGTRLTVV.

The V gene is TRBV7-9, the J gene TRBJ2-1; no clear D. The CDR3 length is 15 residues. The V gene lost 7 bases and the J gene lost 0 bases, with 13 bases spanning the gap. The germline V gene encodes CDR1 SEHNR and CDR2 FQNEAQ (reference sequence). CDR3 DNA sequence: TGTGCCAGCAAGTTTGGGGTCAGCTCCTACAATGAGCAGTTCTTC. The encoded protein is CASKFGVSSYNEQFF.

A single count supports this clone. CDR3: CASSEGSGNQPQHF. The CDR3, as DNA: TGCGCCAGCAGTGAGGGGTCTGGCAATCAGCCCCAGCATTTT. The chain has TRBV10-2 and TRBJ1-5, with D hard to call. Germline V gene lookup returns CDR1 WSHSY and CDR2 SAAADI. V was clipped by 2 bases and J by 2 bases, with 7 bases between them. The CDR3 length is 14 residues.

This chain uses TRBV9 with TRBJ2-3; 9 bases line up with TRBD2. CDR1 is SGDLS, CDR2 YYNGEE, per germline. Losses at the gene ends were 3 bases for V and 1 base for J; bases not matched to a gene: 3. The CDR3 has 15 amino acids. CDR3 DNA: TGTGCCAGCAGCGACCGACTAGCGGGCACAGATACGCAGTATTTT. Translating gives CASSDRLAGTDTQYF.

J is TRBJ1-2 and V is TRBV27; no clear D gene. Deletions cut 7 bases from V and 2 bases from J, with 11 bases between. The CDR3 is 13 residues long. From germline, CDR1 is MNHEY and CDR2 SMNVEV (reference sequence). CDR3 DNA sequence: TGTGCCAGCAAGAGGGAAGGAAACTATGGCTACACCTTC. It is translated as CASKREGNYGYTF.

V usage is TRBV5-8 and J usage is TRBJ2-1, with TRBD2 identical over 9 bases. The junction had 0 bases not matched to a gene; V was cut back by 1 base and J by 4 bases. CDR1 and CDR2 from the germline V gene are SGHTS and YDEGEE. The CDR3 contains 14 residues. This CDR3 reads CASSLTSGYNEQFF. CDR3 DNA sequence: TGTGCCAGCAGCTTGACTAGCGGGTACAATGAGCAGTTCTTC.

This clone was counted once. V is TRBV6-1 and J is TRBJ1-3; a weak D match, TRBD1 (5 bases). Trimming stripped 4 bases from V and 4 bases from J, with 20 bases between. Germline V gene data show CDR1 as MNHNS and CDR2 as SASEGT. The CDR3 runs to 17 residues. In nucleotides, the CDR3 is TGTGCCAGCAGTGGGGGACCAAGGGGTTCCATCGGAAACACCATATATTTT. Residues: CASSGGPRGSIGNTIYF.

V gene TRBV7-8 combines with J gene TRBJ1-1; 7 bases fit TRBD1. The CDR3 is 12 amino acids. V gave up 4 bases and J gave up 11 bases; unmatched junction bases: 7. Germline V CDR1 and CDR2: SGHVS, FQNEAQ. The CDR3 sequence: CASSSGQVEAFF. The CDR3 DNA reads as TGTGCCAGCAGCTCCGGACAGGTCGAGGCTTTCTTT.

This clone was picked up one time. This chain connects TRBV5-1 to TRBJ2-7; a possible D gene is TRBD1 (5 bases). The germline gives CDR1 SGHRS, CDR2 YFSETQ. Trimming took off 4 bases at V and 0 bases at J, with 23 bases between the two ends. The CDR3 extends over 18 amino acids. This chain's CDR3 is CASSRTLIGRPSSYEQYV. CDR3 DNA: TGCGCCAGCAGCCGGACATTAATAGGCCGACCGAGCTCCTACGAGCAGTACGTC.

CDR3 in amino acids: CASRRRTGYGYTF. The DNA of the CDR3 is TGTGCCAGTAGAAGACGCACAGGCTATGGCTACACCTTC. This sequence joins TRBV19 and TRBJ1-2; weak D call: TRBD1 (5 bases). In germline, CDR1 is LNHDA, CDR2 SQIVND (reference sequence). The CDR3 is 13 residues long. Deletions cut 6 bases from V and 4 bases from J, with 12 bases between.

This sequence joins TRBV6-4 and TRBJ2-3; TRBD2 is a possible D gene (6 bases). Trimming stripped 4 bases from V and 4 bases from J, with 12 bases between. Germline V CDR1 and CDR2: MRHNA, SNTAGT. The CDR3 runs to 14 residues. CDR3 residues: CASSASSVADTQYF. The CDR3 nucleotides read TGTGCCAGCAGTGCGTCTAGCGTGGCAGATACGCAGTATTTT.